Following are 5 T cell receptor beta chains from one sample sequenced in a study of immune heterogeneity within non-small cell lung tumors. In a multiplex PCR, 32 V and 13 J primers amplified TCR beta CDR3. In TCRdb, the multiplex PCR reads were re-called with MiXCR into one record per CDR3 protein. The data show about 21,000 distinct CDR3 sequences, around 30% seen once. The template for each sample was 600 to 650 ng of genomic DNA, which had been extracted from bulk tumor tissue. During surgery, each primary tumor gave multiple biopsies spaced as far apart as possible. Enrolled patients presented with newly diagnosed, previously untreated non-small cell lung cancer and underwent curative surgery. The sequenced sample was lung tumor tissue. These receptors originate from a man aged 35 to 55 with non-small cell lung cancer.

The rearrangement uses TRBV29-1 and TRBJ2-7; a weak D match, TRBD2 (7 bases). Trimming took off 6 bases at V and 4 bases at J, with 16 bases between the two ends. CDR3 length: 13 residues. The germline CDR1 and CDR2 sequences are SQVTM and ANQGSEA. CDR3 region: CSVGGGRMYEQYF. The DNA of the CDR3 is TGCAGCGTGGGGGGCGGGAGAATGTACGAGCAGTACTTC.

The chain carries TRBV6-5 and TRBJ1-1; 7 bases are a match to TRBD1. CDR1 and CDR2 from the germline V gene are MNHEY and SVGAGI. This CDR3 has 16 amino acids. V lost 2 bases, J lost 3 bases, and 9 bases stayed unmatched. The CDR3 region has the DNA TGTGCCAGCAGTTACGGGTCGGACAGGAGGTACACTGAAGCTTTCTTT. It is translated as CASSYGSDRRYTEAFF.

This clonotype is categorized as medium-sized. The chain joins TRBV7-2 to TRBJ1-2, with D maybe TRBD1 (5 bases). CDR3 size: 13 residues. V lost 2 bases, J lost 6 bases, and 10 bases lay in between. Germline CDR1 reads SGHTA; CDR2 reads FQGNSA. The CDR3 DNA reads as TGTGCCAGCAGCTTAACGAAGGGGAATGGCTACACCTTC. It translates to CASSLTKGNGYTF.

With respect to this clonotype: A much larger clone lies one base from this, so it may be a read error. The chain combines TRBV11-3 with TRBJ2-7; D perhaps matches TRBD2 (5 bases). This CDR3 region has 14 residues. Per germline, CDR1 SGHNT and CDR2 YENEEA. This chain's CDR3 is CANSIVTGWGEQYF. The CDR3 nucleotides read TGTGCCAACAGCATAGTTACGGGATGGGGCGAGCAGTACTTC. The complete variable domain, with remaining parts taken from reference TRBV11-3 and TRBJ2-7, reads EAGVVQSPRYKIIEKKQPVAFWCNPISGHNTLYWYLQNLGQGPELLIRYENEEAVDDSQLPKDRFSAERLKGVDSTLKIQPAELGDSAVYLCANSIVTGWGEQYFGPGTRLTVT.

This clonotype was seen more than once but under ten times. This sequence joins TRBV10-2 and TRBJ2-3; TRBD2 is a possible D gene (6 bases). This CDR3 is 16 amino acids long. V gave up 1 base and J gave up 1 base, with 12 bases separating them. Germline CDR1 and CDR2: WSHSY and SAAADI. The CDR3 nucleotides are TGCGCCAGCAGTGAGTTCTGGGGAGGTGGCACAGATACGCAGTATTTT. Translation gives CASSEFWGGGTDTQYF.